Below are 18 T cell receptor beta chains sequenced from a single sample in a study of blood T cell repertoires in COVID-19. Generated by immunoSEQ multiplex PCR, the TCRdb table keeps only in-frame clones and is missing some. The sample lists approximately 80,000 clones; about 78% were seen once. The sample comprised peripheral blood. The receptor set was obtained from a human donor in a cohort sampled during active COVID-19.

The chain joins TRBV20-1 to TRBJ2-5; D not resolved. The germline V gene encodes CDR1 DFQATT and CDR2 SNEGSKA (reference sequence). The CDR3 length is 10 residues. Between the trimmed V and J ends, which lost 6 bases and 5 bases, there was a span of 7 bases. CDR3 residues: CSAQAETQYF. CDR3 nucleotides: TGCAGTGCCCAGGCGGAGACCCAGTACTTC.

The V gene is TRBV12-3 or TRBV12-4, the J gene TRBJ2-7, with no clear D. V was cut by 2 bases and J by 11 bases, with 16 bases left in between. The CDR3 runs 13 residues. CDR3 sequence: CASSLQDNTNEYF. CDR3 bases: TGTGCCAGCAGTTTACAGGATAATACGAATGAGTACTTC.

The rearrangement links TRBV5-1 to TRBJ1-1, with D uncertain. Germline lookup yields CDR1 SGHRS and CDR2 YFSETQ. Between the trimmed V and J ends, which lost 0 bases and 3 bases, there was a span of 12 bases. The CDR3 is 15 amino acids. CDR3 region: CASSLGGRGDTEAFF. CDR3 nucleotides: TGCGCCAGCAGCTTGGGAGGGCGGGGAGACACTGAAGCTTTCTTT. The full variable domain, with the rest looked up from reference TRBV5-1 and TRBJ1-1, is KAGVTQTPRYLIKTRGQQVTLSCSPISGHRSVSWYQQTPGQGLQFLFEYFSETQRNKGNFPGRFSGRQFSNSRSEMNVSTLELGDSALYLCASSLGGRGDTEAFFGQGTRLTVV.

V gene TRBV24-1 combines with J gene TRBJ2-7; maybe TRBD2 (6 bases). Trimming shortened V by 7 bases and J by 7 bases, and 16 bases separated the two germline ends. The CDR3 length is 13 residues. Germline CDR1 KGHDR, CDR2 SFDVKD. The CDR3 nucleotides are TGTGCCACCAGAGCACCCGGAGGGGAAGAGCAGTACTTC. This gives the protein CATRAPGGEEQYF.

This chain connects TRBV27 to TRBJ2-3, with 9 bases identical to TRBD1. The CDR3 totals 15 residues. Germline V gene data show CDR1 as MNHEY and CDR2 as SMNVEV (reference sequence). Unmatched junction bases numbered 4, after V lost 2 bases and J lost 4 bases. CDR3: CASSLRQGGPDTQYF. For the CDR3, the DNA is TGTGCCAGCAGTTTACGACAGGGGGGACCAGATACGCAGTATTTT.

The rearrangement joins TRBV11-2 to TRBJ2-1; possible D gene TRBD2, 6 bases. Germline CDR1 is SGHAT and CDR2 is FQNNGV. This CDR3 spans 14 amino acids. The V end lost 7 bases, the J end lost 0 bases, and 10 bases lay between the germline ends. CDR3 nucleotide sequence: TGTGCCAGCAATCTAGCGTACTCCTACAATGAGCAGTTCTTC. Its translation: CASNLAYSYNEQFF.

The rearrangement links TRBV15 to TRBJ2-3; the match to TRBD2 covers 8 bases. The CDR3 is 18 amino acids. Trimming removed 0 bases from V and 1 base from J; junction bases left unmatched: 9. CDR1 is LNHNV and CDR2 is YYDKDF in the germline V gene (reference sequence). The CDR3 bases are TGTGCCACCAGCAGAGATCGACGGAGCGGGGGACGCACAGATACGCAGTATTTT. It codes for CATSRDRRSGGRTDTQYF.

This chain uses TRBV5-6 with TRBJ1-3, with 8 bases lining up with TRBD1. CDR3 length: 14 residues. Germline V gene data show CDR1 as SGHDT and CDR2 as YYEEEE. Losses at the gene ends were 3 bases for V and 2 bases for J; bases not matched to a gene: 1. CDR3 loop: CASSSDRAGNTIYF. In DNA form, the CDR3 reads TGTGCCAGCAGCTCGGACAGGGCTGGAAACACCATATATTTT.

The DNA of the CDR3 is TGTGCCAGCAGCTTAGATGGGCTAGCGGGATTACAAGAGACCCAGTACTTC. Translated: CASSLDGLAGLQETQYF. The chain couples TRBV11-3 to TRBJ2-5; 9 nucleotides align to TRBD2. The germline V gene encodes CDR1 SGHNT and CDR2 YENEEA. The CDR3 length is 17 residues. With 0 bases clipped from V and 2 bases from J, the junction kept 7 bases outside the gene matches.

There are a few counts of this clone. The rearrangement joins TRBV4-3 to TRBJ2-1, with 9 bases matching TRBD1. V lost 4 bases, J lost 5 bases, and 3 bases stayed unmatched. Per germline, CDR1 LGHNA and CDR2 YSLEER. This CDR3 contains 14 residues. CDR3 region: CASSPGTGNNEQFF. In nucleotides, the CDR3 is TGCGCCAGCAGCCCCGGGACAGGGAACAATGAGCAGTTCTTC.

This clone is deemed medium-sized. V gene TRBV19 combines with J gene TRBJ2-1; D remains unclear. CDR1 is LNHDA and CDR2 is SQIVND in the germline V gene (reference sequence). Trimming removed 3 bases from V and 4 bases from J, with 7 bases in between. This CDR3 spans 13 amino acids. CDR3 coding DNA: TGTGCCAGTAGTATCTTGGAGTACAATGAGCAGTTCTTC. It translates to CASSILEYNEQFF.

The chain joins TRBV9 to TRBJ2-2; weak D call: TRBD2 (6 bases). Germline CDR1 reads SGDLS; CDR2 reads YYNGEE. This CDR3 spans 14 amino acids. V was cut by 3 bases and J by 8 bases, with 14 bases left in between. CDR3 protein: CASSGRDSTGELFF. The CDR3 nucleotides read TGTGCCAGCAGCGGACGGGACTCCACGGGGGAGCTGTTTTTT.

The CDR3 sequence: CASSSIGNTEAFF. DNA of the CDR3: TGTGCCAGCAGCTCCATCGGGAACACTGAAGCTTTCTTT. This chain joins TRBV7-9 and TRBJ1-1; D is undetermined. With 4 bases removed from V and 1 base from J, the gap between germline ends came to 7 bases. This CDR3 contains 13 residues. CDR1 is SEHNR, CDR2 FQNEAQ, per germline (reference sequence).

This chain links TRBV5-8 with TRBJ2-7, with D possibly being TRBD1 (5 bases). Germline lookup yields CDR1 SGHTS and CDR2 YDEGEE. The CDR3 is 14 residues long. V lost 1 base to trimming and J lost 2 bases, with 10 bases between them. The CDR3 DNA reads TGTGCCAGCAGCTTGTTCGCAGGGCCCTACGAGCAGTACGTC. It yields the protein CASSLFAGPYEQYV.

The chain recombines TRBV2 with TRBJ2-2; 9 bases align to TRBD2. V lost 4 bases and J lost 5; bases outside the gene matches: 5. In germline, CDR1 is SNHLY, CDR2 FYNNEI. The CDR3 extends over 15 amino acids. The CDR3 is CASSVGSGGTGELFF. CDR3 bases: TGTGCCAGCAGTGTCGGGAGCGGGGGGACCGGGGAGCTGTTTTTT.

The chain is built from TRBV7-8 and TRBJ1-1; D is undetermined. Trimming cost V 3 bases and J 7 bases, with 12 bases left between them. This CDR3 is 13 amino acids long. Germline V gene lookup returns CDR1 SGHVS and CDR2 FQNEAQ. This CDR3 reads CASSLGKEIEAFF. The DNA of the CDR3 is TGTGCCAGCAGCTTGGGTAAGGAGATTGAAGCTTTCTTT.

The chain carries TRBV9 and TRBJ1-1; 12 nucleotides line up with TRBD1. There are 17 residues in the CDR3. The V segment lost 4 bases and the J segment 0 bases; nucleotides outside the gene matches: 7. Germline loops: CDR1 SGDLS, CDR2 YYNGEE. In DNA, the CDR3 is TGTGCCAGCAGCCCCGGGACAGGGGGCCCCATGAACACTGAAGCTTTCTTT. It specifies CASSPGTGGPMNTEAFF.

The chain couples TRBV5-1 to TRBJ1-4; tentative D call: TRBD1 (5 bases). Per germline, CDR1 SGHRS and CDR2 YFSETQ. With 0 bases removed from V and 5 bases from J, the gap between germline ends came to 11 bases. CDR3 size: 15 residues. The CDR3 nucleotides are TGCGCCAGCAGCTTGGTGGGGGGGTCGAATGAAAAACTGTTTTTT. Amino acids: CASSLVGGSNEKLFF.